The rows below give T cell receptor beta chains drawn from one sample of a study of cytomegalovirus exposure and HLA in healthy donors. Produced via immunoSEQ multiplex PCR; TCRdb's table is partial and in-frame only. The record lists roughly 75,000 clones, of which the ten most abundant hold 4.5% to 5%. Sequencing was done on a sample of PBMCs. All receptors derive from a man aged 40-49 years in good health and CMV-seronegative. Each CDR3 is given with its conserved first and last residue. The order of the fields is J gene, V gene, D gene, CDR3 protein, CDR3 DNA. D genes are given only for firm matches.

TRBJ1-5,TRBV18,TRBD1,CASSPRQGWGPQHF,TGTGCCAGCTCCCCGAGACAGGGTTGGGGGCCCCAGCATTTT
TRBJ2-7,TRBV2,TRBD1,CASSAGTGIYEQYF,TGTGCCAGCAGTGCCGGGACAGGAATTTACGAGCAGTACTTC
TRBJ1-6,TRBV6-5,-,CASSYPQEGSPLHF,TGTGCCAGCAGTTACCCCCAGGAAGGTTCACCCCTCCACTTT
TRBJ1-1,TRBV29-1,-,CSPLFVGDTEAFF,TGCAGCCCCCTATTTGTCGGTGACACTGAAGCTTTCTTT
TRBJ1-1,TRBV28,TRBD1,CASSRAGGAGSTEAFF,TGTGCCAGCAGCAGGGCAGGGGGCGCAGGGTCCACTGAAGCTTTCTTT
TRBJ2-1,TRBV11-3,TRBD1,CASSKTGRFPEQFF,TGTGCCAGCAGCAAGACAGGGAGATTTCCTGAGCAGTTCTTC
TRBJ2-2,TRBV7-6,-,CASSPRQGLRAGELFF,TGTGCCAGCAGCCCGCGCCAAGGGTTGCGGGCCGGGGAGCTGTTTTTT
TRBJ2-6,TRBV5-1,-,CASSQDPSGANVLTF,TGCGCCAGCAGCCAGGATCCGTCTGGGGCCAACGTCCTGACTTTC
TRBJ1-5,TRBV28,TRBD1,CASSLLGTGVGNQPQHF,TGTGCCAGCAGTTTATTGGGGACAGGGGTGGGCAATCAGCCCCAGCATTTT
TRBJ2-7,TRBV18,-,CASSPLGQAGEEQYF,TGTGCCAGCTCACCATTGGGACAGGCGGGGGAGGAGCAGTACTTC
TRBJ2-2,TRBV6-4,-,CASSKEGGTGELFF,TGTGCCAGCAGTAAGGAAGGGGGCACCGGGGAGCTGTTTTTT
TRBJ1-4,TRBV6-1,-,CASSPGAHEKLFF,TGTGCCAGCAGTCCAGGGGCCCACGAAAAACTGTTTTTT
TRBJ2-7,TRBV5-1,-,CASKQRPSYEQYF,TGCGCCAGCAAACAGCGGCCCTCCTACGAGCAGTACTTC
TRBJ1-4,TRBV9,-,CASSARTSRGEKLFF,TGTGCCAGCAGCGCCCGGACATCGCGGGGTGAAAAACTGTTTTTT
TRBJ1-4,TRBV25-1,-,CASRQTGTTNEKLFF,TGTGCCAGCAGGCAAACAGGGACAACTAATGAAAAACTGTTTTTT
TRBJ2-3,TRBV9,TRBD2,CASSVPSGGVGDTQYF,TGTGCCAGCAGCGTTCCTAGCGGGGGGGTTGGAGATACGCAGTATTTT
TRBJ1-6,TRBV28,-,CASIPGGSGSPLHF,TGTGCCAGCATCCCTGGAGGGTCCGGTTCACCCCTCCACTTT
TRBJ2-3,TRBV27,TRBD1,CASRHPGQGEISTDTQYF,TGTGCCAGCAGACACCCGGGACAGGGAGAAATTAGCACAGATACGCAGTATTTT
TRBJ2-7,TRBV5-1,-,CASSLTPPSANEQYF,TGCGCCAGCAGCTTGACTCCCCCTTCCGCCAACGAGCAGTACTTC
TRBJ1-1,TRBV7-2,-,CASSLQGNTEAFF,TGTGCCAGCAGCTTGCAGGGTAACACTGAAGCTTTCTTT
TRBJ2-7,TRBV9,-,CASSERTRSEQYF,TGTGCCAGCAGCGAGAGGACTCGCTCCGAGCAGTACTTC
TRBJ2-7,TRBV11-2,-,CASSLGRDPSSYEQYF,TGTGCCAGCAGCTTAGGGCGGGACCCGAGCTCCTACGAGCAGTACTTC
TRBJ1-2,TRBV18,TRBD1,CASSPGTGEYGYTF,TGTGCCAGCTCACCAGGGACAGGGGAATATGGCTACACCTTC
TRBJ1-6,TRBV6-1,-,CASNRESYNSPLHF,TGTGCCAGCAACAGGGAGTCCTATAATTCACCCCTCCACTTT
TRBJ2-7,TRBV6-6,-,CASSYGQGGYLYEQYF,TGTGCCAGCAGTTACGGTCAGGGGGGCTACCTCTACGAGCAGTACTTC
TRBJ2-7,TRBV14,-,CASSQWAGTYEQYF,TGTGCCAGCAGCCAGTGGGCGGGGACCTACGAGCAGTACTTC
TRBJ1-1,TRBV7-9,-,CASSLDGRRVEAFF,TGTGCCAGCAGCTTAGACGGCAGACGGGTTGAAGCTTTCTTT
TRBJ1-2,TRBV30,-,CAWRRGYYGYTF,TGTGCCTGGAGACGGGGGTACTATGGCTACACCTTC
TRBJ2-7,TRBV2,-,CASTEMREQYF,TGTGCCAGCACCGAGATGCGCGAGCAGTACTTC
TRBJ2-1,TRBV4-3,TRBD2,CASSQDVAGVSYNEQFF,TGCGCCAGCAGCCAAGACGTAGCGGGAGTATCTTACAATGAGCAGTTCTTC